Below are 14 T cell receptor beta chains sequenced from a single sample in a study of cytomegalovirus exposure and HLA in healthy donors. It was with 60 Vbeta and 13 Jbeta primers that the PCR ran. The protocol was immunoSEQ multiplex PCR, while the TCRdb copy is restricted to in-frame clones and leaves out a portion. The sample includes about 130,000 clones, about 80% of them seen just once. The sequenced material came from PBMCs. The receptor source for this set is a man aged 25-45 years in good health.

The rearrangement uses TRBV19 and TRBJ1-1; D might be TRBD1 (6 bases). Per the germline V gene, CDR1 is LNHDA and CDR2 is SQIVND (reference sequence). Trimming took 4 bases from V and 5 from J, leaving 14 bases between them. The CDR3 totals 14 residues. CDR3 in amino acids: CASSTQGPRTEAFF. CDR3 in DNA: TGTGCCAGTAGTACACAGGGCCCTAGAACTGAAGCTTTCTTT.

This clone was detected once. The CDR3 sequence: CASSPGETYEQYF. The DNA for the CDR3 is TGTGCCAGCAGCCCCGGGGAGACCTACGAGCAGTACTTC. This chain uses TRBV11-2 with TRBJ2-5; D is possibly TRBD2 (5 bases). Judging by the DNA end, TRBJ2-7 fits better; the J call may be wrong. Germline values: CDR1 SGHAT, CDR2 FQNNGV. The CDR3 totals 13 residues.

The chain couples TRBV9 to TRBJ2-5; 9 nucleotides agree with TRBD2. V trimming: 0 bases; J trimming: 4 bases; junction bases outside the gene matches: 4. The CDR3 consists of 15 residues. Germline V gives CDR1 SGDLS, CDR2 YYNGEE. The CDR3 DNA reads TGTGCCAGCAGCGTAGGACTAGCGGCTACAGAGACCCAGTACTTC. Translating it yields CASSVGLAATETQYF.

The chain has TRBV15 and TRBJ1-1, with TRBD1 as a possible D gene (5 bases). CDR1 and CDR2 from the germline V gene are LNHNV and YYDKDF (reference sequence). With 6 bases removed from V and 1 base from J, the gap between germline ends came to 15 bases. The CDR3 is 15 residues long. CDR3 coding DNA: TGTGCCACCAGGGGGGGTAGTGTGCGGAACACTGAAGCTTTCTTT. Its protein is CATRGGSVRNTEAFF. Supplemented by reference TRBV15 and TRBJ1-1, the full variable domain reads DAMVIQNPRYQVTQFGKPVTLSCSQTLNHNVMYWYQQKSSQAPKLLFHYYDKDFNNEADTPDNFQSRRPNTSFCFLDIRSPGLGDTAMYLCATRGGSVRNTEAFFGQGTRLTVV.

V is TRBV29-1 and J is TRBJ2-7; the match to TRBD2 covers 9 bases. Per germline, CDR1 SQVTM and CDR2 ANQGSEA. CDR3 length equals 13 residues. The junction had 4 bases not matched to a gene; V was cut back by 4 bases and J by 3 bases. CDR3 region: CSVVASGNYEQYF. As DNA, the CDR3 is TGCAGCGTTGTGGCTAGCGGGAACTACGAGCAGTACTTC.

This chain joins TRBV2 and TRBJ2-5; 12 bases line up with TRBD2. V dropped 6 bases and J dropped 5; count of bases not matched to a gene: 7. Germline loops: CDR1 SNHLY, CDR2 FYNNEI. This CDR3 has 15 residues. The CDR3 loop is CASRTSGGGGETQYF. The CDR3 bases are TGTGCCAGCAGGACTAGCGGGGGAGGGGGGGAGACCCAGTACTTC.

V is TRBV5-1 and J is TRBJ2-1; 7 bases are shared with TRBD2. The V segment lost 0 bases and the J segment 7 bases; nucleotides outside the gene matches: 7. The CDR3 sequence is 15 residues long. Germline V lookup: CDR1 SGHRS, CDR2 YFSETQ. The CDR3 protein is CASSLEGTTINEQFF. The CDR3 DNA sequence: TGCGCCAGCAGCTTGGAGGGGACTACTATTAATGAGCAGTTCTTC.

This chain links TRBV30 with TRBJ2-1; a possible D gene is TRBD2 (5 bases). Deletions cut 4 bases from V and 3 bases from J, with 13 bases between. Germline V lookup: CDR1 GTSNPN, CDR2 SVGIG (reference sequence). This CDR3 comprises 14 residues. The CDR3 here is CAWTADPSYNEQFF. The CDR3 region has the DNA TGTGCCTGGACAGCGGACCCCAGCTACAATGAGCAGTTCTTC.

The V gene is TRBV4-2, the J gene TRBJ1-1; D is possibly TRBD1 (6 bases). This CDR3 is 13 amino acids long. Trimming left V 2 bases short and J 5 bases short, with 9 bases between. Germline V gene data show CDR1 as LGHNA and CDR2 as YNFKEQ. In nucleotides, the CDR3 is TGTGCCAGCAGCCAACAGGGGCTGACTGAAGCTTTCTTT. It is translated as CASSQQGLTEAFF.

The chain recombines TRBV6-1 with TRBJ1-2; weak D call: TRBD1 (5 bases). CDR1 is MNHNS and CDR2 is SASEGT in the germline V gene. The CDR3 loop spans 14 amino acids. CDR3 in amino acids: CAGGGWVGENGYTF. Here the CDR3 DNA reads TGTGCGGGGGGAGGGTGGGTGGGGGAGAATGGCTACACCTTC.

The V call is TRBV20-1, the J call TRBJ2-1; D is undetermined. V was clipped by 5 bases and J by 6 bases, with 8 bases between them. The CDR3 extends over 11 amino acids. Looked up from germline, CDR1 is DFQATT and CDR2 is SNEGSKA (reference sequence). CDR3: CSAANFNEQFF. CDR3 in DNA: TGCAGTGCTGCGAACTTCAATGAGCAGTTCTTC.

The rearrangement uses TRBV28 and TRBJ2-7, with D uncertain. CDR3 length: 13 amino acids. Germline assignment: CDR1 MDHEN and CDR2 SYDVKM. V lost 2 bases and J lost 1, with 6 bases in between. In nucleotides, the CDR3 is TGTGCCAGCAGTTTAGCGAGATCCTACGAGCAGTACTTC. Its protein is CASSLARSYEQYF.

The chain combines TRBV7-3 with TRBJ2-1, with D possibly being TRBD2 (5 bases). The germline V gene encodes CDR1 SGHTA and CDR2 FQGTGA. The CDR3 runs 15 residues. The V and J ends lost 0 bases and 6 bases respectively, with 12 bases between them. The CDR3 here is CASSLTGDGLNEQFF. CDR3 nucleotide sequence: TGTGCCAGCAGCTTAACGGGAGACGGCCTCAATGAGCAGTTCTTC.

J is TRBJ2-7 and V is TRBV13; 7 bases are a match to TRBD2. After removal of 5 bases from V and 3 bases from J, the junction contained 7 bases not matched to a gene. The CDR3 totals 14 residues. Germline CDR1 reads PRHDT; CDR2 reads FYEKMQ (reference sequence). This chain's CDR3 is CASSLTSASYEQYF. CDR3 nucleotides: TGTGCCAGCAGCCTCACTAGCGCCAGCTACGAGCAGTACTTC.